This T cell receptor (beta chain) was profiled in a study of naive and memory T cell subsets. Four PCR rounds used nested alpha and beta constant region primers plus the SP2 primer. TCRdb re-derived calls from the 5' RACE reads in MiXCR, one entry per CDR3 protein. The sample carries around 56,000 distinct CDR3 sequences, around 7.3% recorded once. The CDR3 covers 17 residues. V shed 1 base and J shed 5 bases, with 17 bases lying between them. The V gene's germline CDR1 is SGHVS and CDR2 FNYEAQ. The library had UMIs added by 3' ligation of an oligonucleotide to TCR cDNA. The chain uses TRBV7-6 and TRBJ1-4; D gene uncertain. The clonotype was recovered from a female donor in good health. CDR3 in amino acids: CASSLVFAGLPNEKLFF. CDR3 nucleotide sequence: TGTGCCAGCAGCTTAGTATTCGCGGGCCTCCCCAATGAAAAACTGTTTTTT. The full variable domain, with the rest looked up from reference TRBV7-6 and TRBJ1-4, is GAGVSQSPRYKVTKRGQDVALRCDPISGHVSLYWYRQALGQGPEFLTYFNYEAQQDKSGLPNDRFSAERPEGSISTLTIQRTEQRDSAMYRCASSLVFAGLPNEKLFFGSGTQLSVL.